The following is a TCR beta chain sequence with its context. Its matching antigen is unknown. The CDR3 totals 13 residues. The V gene lost 0 bases and the J gene lost 4 bases, with 7 bases spanning the gap. The germline gives CDR1 SGHRS, CDR2 YFSETQ. These data originate in a study of cytomegalovirus exposure and HLA in healthy donors. Study results and caveats: According to the study, 160 or so TCR beta chains were cytomegalovirus-associated. The authors later linked a missense DCLRE1C variant to TCR beta V- and J-gene trimming.

Primers: 60 Vbeta forward and 13 Jbeta reverse. Here immunoSEQ multiplex PCR was the method, and the copy in TCRdb shows in-frame clones only, minus some. The table records 200,000 to 250,000 clones, 65% to 85% of them present only once. This sequence was found in a woman in her twenties or thirties in good health and CMV-seronegative. The chain employs TRBV5-1 and TRBJ1-2, with D hard to call. Sequenced: PBMCs. For the CDR3, the DNA is TGCGCCAGCAGCTTGGAAGGGAGCTATGGCTACACCTTC. Translation gives CASSLEGSYGYTF. Full variable domain (outside the CDR3, taken from reference TRBV5-1 and TRBJ1-2): KAGVTQTPRYLIKTRGQQVTLSCSPISGHRSVSWYQQTPGQGLQFLFEYFSETQRNKGNFPGRFSGRQFSNSRSEMNVSTLELGDSALYLCASSLEGSYGYTFGSGTRLTVV.